The 25 T cell receptor beta chains below were found in one sample sequenced in a study of blood T cell repertoires in COVID-19. Only in-frame clones appear in the TCRdb table, and some are missing; sequencing was by immunoSEQ multiplex PCR. The sample consists of 300,000 to 500,000 clones, 88% of them appearing once. The sample comprised PBMCs or T cells enriched from blood (not recorded which). All receptors derive from a woman between 25 and 40 years old with acute COVID-19.

V is TRBV7-6 and J is TRBJ1-3; 7 bases agree with TRBD1. The CDR3 is made up of 15 amino acids. Germline values: CDR1 SGHVS, CDR2 FNYEAQ. After removal of 1 base from V and 2 bases from J, the junction contained 2 bases not matched to a gene. DNA of the CDR3: TGTGCCAGCAGCTTAGAGACAGGGCCTGGAAACACCATATATTTT. Protein sequence: CASSLETGPGNTIYF.

This clone was detected only once. The V gene is TRBV11-2, the J gene TRBJ1-1; a weak D match, TRBD1 (5 bases). Germline V gene data show CDR1 as SGHAT and CDR2 as FQNNGV. The CDR3 runs 13 residues. The V end lost 0 bases, the J end lost 4 bases, and 6 bases lay between the germline ends. In DNA, the CDR3 is TGTGCCAGCAGCTTAGAAGGGGTCACTGAAGCTTTCTTT. Encoded protein: CASSLEGVTEAFF.

In this sample, this clone turned up a few times. The chain combines TRBV27 with TRBJ1-5, with a tentative D call TRBD1 (5 bases). V lost 2 bases and J lost 10, with 18 bases in between. CDR3 size: 15 residues. CDR1 and CDR2 from the germline V gene are MNHEY and SMNVEV (reference sequence). The CDR3 spells CASSLGGQGVYPQHF. The CDR3 DNA reads TGTGCCAGCAGTTTAGGAGGGCAGGGAGTCTACCCCCAGCATTTT.

This clone was detected only once. The chain uses TRBV10-3 and TRBJ1-1; tentatively, D is TRBD1 (5 bases). V was cut by 8 bases and J by 6 bases, with 16 bases left in between. CDR1 and CDR2 (germline): ENHRY, SYGVKD. There are 13 residues in the CDR3. In DNA form, the CDR3 reads TGTGCCATCGCCCGGGGGGATGGGGCTGAAGCTTTCTTT. Translation gives CAIARGDGAEAFF.

In its sample, this clone was seen once. The chain recombines TRBV7-2 with TRBJ2-5, with TRBD2 matching 9 bases. CDR1 and CDR2 (germline): SGHTA, FQGNSA. The CDR3 covers 16 residues. V gave up 5 bases and J gave up 5 bases; unmatched junction bases: 12. CDR3 coding DNA: TGTGCCAGCAGCGCCCGCGGGGGGGGCGCCGGGGAGACCCAGTACTTC. Its protein product is CASSARGGGAGETQYF.

The gene calls are TRBV6-1 and TRBJ1-2, with 7 bases aligning to TRBD1. Per the germline V gene, CDR1 is MNHNS and CDR2 is SASEGT. The CDR3 consists of 16 residues. V was pared by 2 bases and J by 4 bases, with 10 bases of the junction left unmatched. CDR3 in DNA: TGTGCCAGCAGTGAACAATCGGGGGACAGTTTCTATGGCTACACCTTC. This encodes CASSEQSGDSFYGYTF.

The genes are TRBV19 and TRBJ1-6; D is uncertain. Trimming cost V 4 bases and J 8 bases, with 9 bases left between them. This CDR3 region has 13 residues. Germline loops: CDR1 LNHDA, CDR2 SQIVND (reference sequence). The CDR3 nucleotides are TGTGCCAGTAGTACCTTCCGAGATTCACCCCTCCACTTT. The encoded protein is CASSTFRDSPLHF.

This clone was seen a handful of times. The chain couples TRBV5-1 to TRBJ2-1, with a tentative D call TRBD1 (6 bases). Germline CDR1 reads SGHRS; CDR2 reads YFSETQ. Trimming removed 5 bases from V and 0 bases from J, with 12 bases in between. There are 15 residues in the CDR3. The CDR3 DNA reads as TGCGCCAGCAGATGGACAGAATTCTCCTACAATGAGCAGTTCTTC. This codes for CASRWTEFSYNEQFF.

The chain is built from TRBV3-1 (or the pseudogene TRBV3-2) and TRBJ1-2, with D possibly matching TRBD1 (5 bases). CDR1 is LGHDT and CDR2 is YNNKEL in the germline V gene (reference sequence). V lost 0 bases and J lost 6, with 8 bases in between. The CDR3 has 13 amino acids. Written as DNA, the CDR3 is TGTGCCAGCAGCCAAGACCCAGGGAATGGCTACACCTTC. Residues: CASSQDPGNGYTF.

This clone was seen just once. V gene TRBV6-2 or TRBV6-3 combines with J gene TRBJ2-1; the match to TRBD2 covers 12 bases. The J segment lost 12 bases and the V segment lost 0 bases, leaving 9 bases of the junction unmatched. The CDR3 covers 16 residues. Germline CDR1 MNHEY, CDR2 SVGEGT. The CDR3 DNA reads as TGTGCCAGCAGTTACTCGTACCTAGCGGGGGGGCCAGGGCAGTTCTTC. Its protein is CASSYSYLAGGPGQFF.

The V gene is TRBV11-3, the J gene TRBJ1-2, with D perhaps matching TRBD1 (5 bases). Germline lookup yields CDR1 SGHNT and CDR2 YENEEA. Trimming left V 2 bases short and J 3 bases short, with 16 bases between. The CDR3 is 16 residues long. CDR3 sequence: CASSLYSAGKDYGYTF. CDR3 coding DNA: TGTGCCAGCAGCTTATACTCTGCAGGGAAAGACTATGGCTACACCTTC. Drawing the rest from reference TRBV11-3 and TRBJ1-2, the complete variable domain is EAGVVQSPRYKIIEKKQPVAFWCNPISGHNTLYWYLQNLGQGPELLIRYENEEAVDDSQLPKDRFSAERLKGVDSTLKIQPAELGDSAVYLCASSLYSAGKDYGYTFGSGTRLTVV.

The chain carries TRBV7-9 and TRBJ2-7; D gene uncertain. Looked up from germline, CDR1 is SEHNR and CDR2 is FQNEAQ (reference sequence). The CDR3 loop spans 12 amino acids. Trimming pared 2 bases from V and 3 bases from J, leaving 5 bases between. The CDR3 nucleotides read TGTGCCAGCAGCTTACAGAACTACGAGCAGTACTTC. The encoded protein is CASSLQNYEQYF.

The J gene is TRBJ2-1, the V gene TRBV7-3; TRBD2 matches 14 bases. V dropped 2 bases and J dropped 10; count of bases not matched to a gene: 7. Per germline, CDR1 SGHTA and CDR2 FQGTGA. This CDR3 comprises 16 residues. CDR3 region: CASSLGTSGGGREQFF. CDR3 nucleotide sequence: TGTGCCAGCAGCTTAGGGACTAGCGGGGGAGGTAGGGAGCAGTTCTTC.

V usage is TRBV18 and J usage is TRBJ1-1, with D unresolved. Between the trimmed V and J ends, which lost 3 bases and 3 bases, there was a span of 14 bases. The CDR3 runs 15 residues. The germline gives CDR1 KGHSH, CDR2 LQKENI. CDR3 sequence (DNA): TGTGCCAGCTCACCGGGAGGGAGTGTGGACACTGAAGCTTTCTTT. Its translation is CASSPGGSVDTEAFF. The variable domain in full, with the rest retrieved from reference TRBV18 and TRBJ1-1, is NAGVMQNPRHLVRRRGQEARLRCSPMKGHSHVYWYRQLPEEGLKFMVYLQKENIIDESGMPKERFSAEFPKEGPSILRIQQVVRGDSAAYFCASSPGGSVDTEAFFGQGTRLTVV.

On this clone itself: The sample holds other DNA sequences that translate to the same CDR3. The rearrangement uses TRBV5-1 and TRBJ1-1; perhaps TRBD1 as D (5 bases). With 0 bases removed from V and 5 bases from J, the gap between germline ends came to 5 bases. Germline CDR1 reads SGHRS; CDR2 reads YFSETQ. This CDR3 has 12 residues. Here the CDR3 reads CASSLDRTEAFF. Written as DNA, the CDR3 is TGCGCCAGCAGCTTGGACAGGACTGAAGCTTTCTTT.

This clone has only one observation. The chain recombines TRBV7-9 with TRBJ1-6; 9 bases fit TRBD1. Germline V CDR1 and CDR2: SEHNR, FQNEAQ (reference sequence). J gave up 5 bases and V 3 bases, and 2 bases lay outside the gene matches. The CDR3 runs to 15 residues. The CDR3 bases are TGTGCCAGCAGCTTCGGGACAGGGAATAATTCACCCCTCCACTTT. Amino acid sequence: CASSFGTGNNSPLHF.

Turning to this clone: Other DNA sequences within the sample encode an identical CDR3. The rearrangement joins TRBV18 to TRBJ1-1; D remains unclear. Germline V gene lookup returns CDR1 KGHSH and CDR2 LQKENI. Trimming removed 3 bases at V and 1 base at J, with 6 bases between. CDR3 length equals 13 residues. CDR3 sequence reads: CASSPLQNTEAFF. Here the CDR3 DNA reads TGTGCCAGCTCACCTTTACAGAACACTGAAGCTTTCTTT. The variable domain in full, completed from reference TRBV18 and TRBJ1-1, reads NAGVMQNPRHLVRRRGQEARLRCSPMKGHSHVYWYRQLPEEGLKFMVYLQKENIIDESGMPKERFSAEFPKEGPSILRIQQVVRGDSAAYFCASSPLQNTEAFFGQGTRLTVV.

This chain connects TRBV5-4 to TRBJ2-5; 9 bases line up with TRBD2. There are 14 residues in the CDR3. J was trimmed by 5 bases and V by 3 bases; bases with no gene match: 5. Germline V gene data show CDR1 as SGHNT and CDR2 as YYREEE (reference sequence). The CDR3 reads CASSSGTSRETQYF. CDR3 nucleotides: TGTGCCAGCAGCTCCGGGACTAGCAGGGAGACCCAGTACTTC.

The chain uses TRBV7-9 and TRBJ2-3; D is unresolved. V lost 5 bases to trimming and J lost 2 bases, with 14 bases between them. CDR1 SEHNR and CDR2 FQNEAQ come from the germline V gene (reference sequence). The CDR3 sequence is 15 residues long. CDR3 bases: TGTGCCAGCAGCCCTTCGGCAGGATACACAGATACGCAGTATTTT. Its protein product is CASSPSAGYTDTQYF.

The gene calls are TRBV7-2 and TRBJ2-2; 7 bases line up with TRBD1. The CDR3 loop spans 15 amino acids. CDR1 is SGHTA and CDR2 is FQGNSA in the germline V gene. The junction had 8 bases not matched to a gene; V was cut back by 4 bases and J by 6 bases. CDR3 nucleotide sequence: TGTGCCAGCAGCTCATACAGGGGTCCGGCCGGGGAGCTGTTTTTT. It yields the protein CASSSYRGPAGELFF.

The rearrangement joins TRBV9 to TRBJ1-2; no clear D. Trimming cost V 0 bases and J 8 bases, with 11 bases left between them. CDR3 size: 13 residues. The germline V gene encodes CDR1 SGDLS and CDR2 YYNGEE. DNA for the CDR3: TGTGCCAGCAGCGTAGAGACTTCGGGAGGCTACACCTTC. This codes for CASSVETSGGYTF.

The chain has TRBV7-8 and TRBJ1-2; a weak D match, TRBD1 (5 bases). This CDR3 contains 15 residues. V was clipped by 2 bases and J by 4 bases, with 14 bases between them. Germline V gives CDR1 SGHVS, CDR2 FQNEAQ. CDR3 coding DNA: TGTGCCAGCAGCTTACGGGGGACCGGGTTCTATGGCTACACCTTC. Its translation: CASSLRGTGFYGYTF.

The CDR3 is CASQRGGSYNEQFF. The CDR3 nucleotides are TGCGCCAGCCAGCGGGGGGGCTCCTACAATGAGCAGTTCTTC. The V gene is TRBV10-1, the J gene TRBJ2-1; 10 bases match TRBD2. The CDR3 runs 14 residues. The germline V gene has CDR1 WNHNN and CDR2 SYGVQD (reference sequence). With V trimmed by 8 bases and J by 0 bases, 1 base remained unmatched.

The V and J genes are TRBV11-2 and TRBJ2-7, with D possibly being TRBD1 (6 bases). This CDR3 is 13 amino acids long. Germline lookup yields CDR1 SGHAT and CDR2 FQNNGV. Trimming took 3 bases from V and 3 from J, leaving 9 bases between them. CDR3: CASSLDSNYEQYF. Here the CDR3 DNA reads TGTGCCAGCAGCTTGGACAGCAACTACGAGCAGTACTTC.

The chain joins TRBV21-1 to TRBJ2-3; TRBD1, the table's D call, lacks a check against the DNA. TRBV21-1 is classified as a pseudogene. This CDR3 region has 17 residues. Written as DNA, the CDR3 is TGTGCCAGCAGCAAAGGTTGGGGCGTTCCATACACAGATACGCAGTATTTT. It encodes CASSKGWGVPYTDTQYF.